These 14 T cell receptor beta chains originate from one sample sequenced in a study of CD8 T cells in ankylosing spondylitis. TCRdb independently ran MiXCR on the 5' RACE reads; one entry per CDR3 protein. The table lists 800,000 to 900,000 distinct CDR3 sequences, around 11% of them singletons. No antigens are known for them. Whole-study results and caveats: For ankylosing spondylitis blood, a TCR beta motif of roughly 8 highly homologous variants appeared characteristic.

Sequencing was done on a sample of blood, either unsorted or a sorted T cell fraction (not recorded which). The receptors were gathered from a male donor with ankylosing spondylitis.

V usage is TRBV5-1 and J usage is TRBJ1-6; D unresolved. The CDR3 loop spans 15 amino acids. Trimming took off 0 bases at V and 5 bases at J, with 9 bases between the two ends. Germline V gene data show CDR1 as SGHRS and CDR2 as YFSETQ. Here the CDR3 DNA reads TGCGCCAGCAGCTTGGCCGGGCCGAATAATTCACCCCTCCACTTT. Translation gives CASSLAGPNNSPLHF.

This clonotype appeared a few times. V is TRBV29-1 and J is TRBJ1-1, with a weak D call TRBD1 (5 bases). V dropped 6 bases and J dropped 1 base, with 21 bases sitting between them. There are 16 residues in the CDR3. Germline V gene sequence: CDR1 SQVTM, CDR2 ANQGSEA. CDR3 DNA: TGCAGCGTAAGCCCTGGGGCCCAAGATGAGAACACTGAAGCTTTCTTT. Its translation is CSVSPGAQDENTEAFF.

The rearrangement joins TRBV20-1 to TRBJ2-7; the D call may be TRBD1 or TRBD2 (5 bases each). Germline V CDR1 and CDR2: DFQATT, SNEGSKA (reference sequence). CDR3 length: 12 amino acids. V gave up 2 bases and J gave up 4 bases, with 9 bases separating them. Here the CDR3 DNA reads TGCAGTGCTAGAATTGGGGGATACGAGCAGTACTTC. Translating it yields CSARIGGYEQYF.

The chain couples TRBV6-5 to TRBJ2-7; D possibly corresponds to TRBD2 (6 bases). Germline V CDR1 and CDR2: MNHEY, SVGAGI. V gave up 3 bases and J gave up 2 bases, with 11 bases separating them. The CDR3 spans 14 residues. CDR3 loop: CASSYYGSTYEQYF. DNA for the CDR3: TGTGCCAGCAGTTATTACGGGAGCACCTACGAGCAGTACTTC.

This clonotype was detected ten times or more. The CDR3 DNA is TGCGCCAGCAGCTTACTCCCCCGGTGGAACGAGCAGTACTTC. Its protein product is CASSLLPRWNEQYF. The V and J genes are TRBV5-1 and TRBJ2-7, with D uncertain. The CDR3 covers 14 residues. CDR1 is SGHRS, CDR2 YFSETQ, per germline. Trimming took 2 bases from V and 5 from J, leaving 14 bases between them.

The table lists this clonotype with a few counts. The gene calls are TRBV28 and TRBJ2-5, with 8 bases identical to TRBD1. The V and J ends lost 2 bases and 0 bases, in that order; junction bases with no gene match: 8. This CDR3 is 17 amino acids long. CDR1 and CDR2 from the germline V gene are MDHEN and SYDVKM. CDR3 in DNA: TGTGCCAGCAGTTTAGTCGACAGGGGAGGCAACCAAGAGACCCAGTACTTC. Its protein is CASSLVDRGGNQETQYF.

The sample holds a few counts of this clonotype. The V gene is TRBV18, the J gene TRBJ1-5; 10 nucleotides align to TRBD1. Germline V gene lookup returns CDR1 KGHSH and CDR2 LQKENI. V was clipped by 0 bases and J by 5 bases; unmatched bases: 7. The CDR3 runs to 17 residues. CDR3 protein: CASSPPTGGGLDQPQHF. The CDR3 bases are TGTGCCAGCTCACCACCGACAGGGGGCGGTTTGGATCAGCCCCAGCATTTT. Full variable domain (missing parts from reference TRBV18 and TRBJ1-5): NAGVMQNPRHLVRRRGQEARLRCSPMKGHSHVYWYRQLPEEGLKFMVYLQKENIIDESGMPKERFSAEFPKEGPSILRIQQVVRGDSAAYFCASSPPTGGGLDQPQHFGDGTRLSIL.

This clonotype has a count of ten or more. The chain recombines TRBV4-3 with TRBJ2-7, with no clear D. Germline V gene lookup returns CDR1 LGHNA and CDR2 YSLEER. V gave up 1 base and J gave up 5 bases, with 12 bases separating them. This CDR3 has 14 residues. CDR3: CASSQVFGRNEQYF. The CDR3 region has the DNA TGCGCCAGCAGCCAAGTCTTTGGACGGAACGAGCAGTACTTC.

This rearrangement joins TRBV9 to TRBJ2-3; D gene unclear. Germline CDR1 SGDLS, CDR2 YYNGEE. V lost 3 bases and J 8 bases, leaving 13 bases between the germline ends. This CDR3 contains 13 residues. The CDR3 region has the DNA TGTGCCAGCAGCGCCGTGACCTTGGGTACGCAGTATTTT. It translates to CASSAVTLGTQYF.

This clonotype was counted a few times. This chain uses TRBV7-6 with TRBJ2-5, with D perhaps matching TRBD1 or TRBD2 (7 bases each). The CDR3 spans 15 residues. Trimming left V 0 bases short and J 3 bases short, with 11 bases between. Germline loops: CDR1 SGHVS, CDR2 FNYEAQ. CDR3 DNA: TGTGCCAGCAGCTTAGCGCCAGGGGGGGAAGAGACCCAGTACTTC. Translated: CASSLAPGGEETQYF.

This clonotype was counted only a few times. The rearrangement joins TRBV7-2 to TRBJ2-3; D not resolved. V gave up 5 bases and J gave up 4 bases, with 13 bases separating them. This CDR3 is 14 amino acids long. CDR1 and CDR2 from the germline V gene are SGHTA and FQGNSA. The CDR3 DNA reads TGTGCCAGCAGCCCTACTGTAACATCAGATACGCAGTATTTT. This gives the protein CASSPTVTSDTQYF.

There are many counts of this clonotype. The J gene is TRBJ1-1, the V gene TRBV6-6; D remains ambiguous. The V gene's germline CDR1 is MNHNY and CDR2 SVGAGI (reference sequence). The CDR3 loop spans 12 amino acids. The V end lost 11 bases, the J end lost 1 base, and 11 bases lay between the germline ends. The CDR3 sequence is CAAGRENTEAFF. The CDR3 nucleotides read TGTGCCGCCGGCCGGGAGAACACTGAAGCTTTCTTT.

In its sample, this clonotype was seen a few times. The CDR3 reads CASSVGPDQETQYF. CDR3 nucleotides: TGTGCCAGCAGTGTAGGGCCCGACCAAGAGACCCAGTACTTC. The V call is TRBV25-1, the J call TRBJ2-5, with unresolved D. Germline CDR1 reads MGHDK; CDR2 reads SYGVNS. With 4 bases removed from V and 0 bases from J, the gap between germline ends came to 9 bases. The CDR3 extends over 14 amino acids.

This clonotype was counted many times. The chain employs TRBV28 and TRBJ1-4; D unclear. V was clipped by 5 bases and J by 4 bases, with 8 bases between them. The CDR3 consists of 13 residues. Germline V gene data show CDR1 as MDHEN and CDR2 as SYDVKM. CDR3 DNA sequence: TGTGCCAGCAGTCCAGGCCTTAATGAAAAACTGTTTTTT. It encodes CASSPGLNEKLFF. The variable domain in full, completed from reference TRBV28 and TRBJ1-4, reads DVKVTQSSRYLVKRTGEKVFLECVQDMDHENMFWYRQDPGLGLRLIYFSYDVKMKEKGDIPEGYSVSREKKERFSLILESASTNQTSMYLCASSPGLNEKLFFGSGTQLSVL.